The 3 T cell receptor beta chains reported below all come from one sample, sequenced in a study of blood T cell repertoires in COVID-19. Profiled with immunoSEQ multiplex PCR; TCRdb holds only in-frame clones, not every one. This sample has 200,000 to 250,000 clones; roughly four fifths occur once, and the top ten carry roughly 8%. Sample: peripheral blood. The receptors were gathered from a woman at least 80 years old with COVID-19, enrolled during active disease.

This clone was counted only a few times. J is TRBJ2-3 and V is TRBV27, with 9 bases aligning to TRBD2. The CDR3 is 16 amino acids. V shed 5 bases and J 2 bases; nucleotides not matched to a gene: 8. CDR1 is MNHEY and CDR2 is SMNVEV in the germline V gene (reference sequence). CDR3 sequence reads: CASSRIAGADTDTQYF. As DNA, the CDR3 is TGTGCCAGCAGTAGGATAGCGGGAGCCGACACAGATACGCAGTATTTT.

Details on this clone: This same CDR3 is encoded by further DNA sequences in the sample. The gene calls are TRBV5-1 and TRBJ2-7; TRBD1 matches 7 bases. Germline CDR1 reads SGHRS; CDR2 reads YFSETQ. The CDR3 loop spans 14 amino acids. After removal of 5 bases from V and 3 bases from J, the junction contained 8 bases not matched to a gene. The chain's CDR3 is CASSLGQGVYEQYF. Written as DNA, the CDR3 is TGCGCCAGCAGTTTAGGGCAGGGGGTCTACGAGCAGTACTTC.

The chain has TRBV5-1 and TRBJ1-2; D remains ambiguous. Deletions cut 3 bases from V and 0 bases from J, with 9 bases between. The CDR3 spans 14 residues. Germline lookup yields CDR1 SGHRS and CDR2 YFSETQ. The CDR3 loop reads CASSSGFSNYGYTF. The CDR3 nucleotides read TGCGCCAGCAGCTCGGGATTCTCTAACTATGGCTACACCTTC.